This record concerns one T cell receptor beta chain sequence. Using immunoSEQ multiplex PCR, the repertoire was profiled, and TCRdb retains in-frame clones only, with some absent. The table shows a few hundred thousand clones, with around 84% occurring only once. The V and J ends lost 6 bases and 9 bases, in that order; junction bases with no gene match: 6. The CDR3 spans 15 residues. Germline-derived CDR1 and CDR2 are SGHAT and FQNNGV. This entry belongs to a study of blood T cell repertoires in COVID-19. Everyone who took part was 18 to 89 years old, and they came from about two dozen US areas. Cohorts were based on clinical histories the participants reported.

The V gene is TRBV11-2, the J gene TRBJ2-1; 15 nucleotides align to TRBD2. The origin of this receptor is a man aged 25 to 45 with acute COVID-19. The sample comprised PBMCs or T cells enriched from blood (not recorded which). In nucleotides, the CDR3 is TGTGCCAGCAGTGCCGGACTAGCGGGGGGGTCTGAGCAGTTCTTC. This codes for CASSAGLAGGSEQFF.